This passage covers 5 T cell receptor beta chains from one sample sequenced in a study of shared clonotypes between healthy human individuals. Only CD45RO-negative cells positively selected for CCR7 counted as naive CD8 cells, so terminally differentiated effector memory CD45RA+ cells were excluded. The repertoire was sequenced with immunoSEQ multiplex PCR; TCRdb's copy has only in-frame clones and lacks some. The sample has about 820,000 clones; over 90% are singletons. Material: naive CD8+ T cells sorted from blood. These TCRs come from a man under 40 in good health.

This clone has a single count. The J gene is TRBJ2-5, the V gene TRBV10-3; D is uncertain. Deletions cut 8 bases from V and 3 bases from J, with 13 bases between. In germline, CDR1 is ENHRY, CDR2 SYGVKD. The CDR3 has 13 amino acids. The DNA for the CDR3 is TGTGCCATCGGAAGTATCGATGAAGAGACCCAGTACTTC. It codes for CAIGSIDEETQYF.

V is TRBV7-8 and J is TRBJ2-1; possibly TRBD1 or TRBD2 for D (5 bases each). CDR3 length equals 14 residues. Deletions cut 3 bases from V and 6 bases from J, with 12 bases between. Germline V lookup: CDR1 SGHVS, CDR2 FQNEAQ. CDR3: CASSLGPKPNEQFF. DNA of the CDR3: TGTGCCAGCAGCTTGGGACCCAAGCCCAATGAGCAGTTCTTC.

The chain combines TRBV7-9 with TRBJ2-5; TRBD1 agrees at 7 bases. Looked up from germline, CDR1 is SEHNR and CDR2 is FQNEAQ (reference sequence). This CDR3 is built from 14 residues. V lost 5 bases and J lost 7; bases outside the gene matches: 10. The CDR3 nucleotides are TGTGCCAGCAGCCTACCACAGGGGTTCGGGACCCAGTACTTC. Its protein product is CASSLPQGFGTQYF.

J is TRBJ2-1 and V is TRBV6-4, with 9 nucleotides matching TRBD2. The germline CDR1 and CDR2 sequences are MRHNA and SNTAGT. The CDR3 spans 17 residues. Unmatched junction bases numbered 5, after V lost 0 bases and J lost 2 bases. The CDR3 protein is CASSDSSAGGAYNEQFF. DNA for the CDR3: TGTGCCAGCAGTGACTCGAGTGCGGGAGGGGCCTACAATGAGCAGTTCTTC.

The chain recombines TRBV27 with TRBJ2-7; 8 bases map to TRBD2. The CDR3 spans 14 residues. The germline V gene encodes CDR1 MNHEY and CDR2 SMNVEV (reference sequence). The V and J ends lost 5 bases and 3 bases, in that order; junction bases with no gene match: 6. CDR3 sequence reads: CASSPTAGGYEQYF. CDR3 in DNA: TGTGCCAGCAGTCCCACGGCGGGGGGCTACGAGCAGTACTTC.